The text below deals with one T cell receptor beta chain. Its antigen is currently unknown. These data are taken from a study of naive and memory T cell subsets. Findings and limits, study-wide: Especially in CD8 cells, naive repertoires contained a few larger clonotypes, possibly CD45RA-re-expressing memory cells.

Both TRBC1 and TRBC2 were covered by a beta constant-region primer of two equimolar oligonucleotides. The ligated cDNA underwent four PCR rounds using SP2 and nested alpha and beta constant-region primers. TCRdb re-derived calls from the UMI-ligation and nested PCR reads in MiXCR, one entry per CDR3 protein. The table lists about 140,000 distinct CDR3 sequences, roughly a fifth of them singletons. Trimming took 4 bases from V and 7 from J; bases not matched to a gene: 15. There are 18 residues in the CDR3. CDR1 LGHNA and CDR2 YSLEER come from the germline V gene. This receptor was taken from a human donor in good health. Sequences were obtained from naive CD8+ T cells from blood. J is TRBJ2-1 and V is TRBV4-3; 11 bases fit TRBD2. The CDR3 DNA is TGCGCCAGCAGCCCCGCCCCCGGGTCGGCTAGCGGGAGGAATGAGCAGTTCTTC. It encodes CASSPAPGSASGRNEQFF.